The next 3 T cell receptor beta chains were all read from a single sample in a study of T cells in Graves' hyperthyroidism and ophthalmopathy. Regions amplified from RNA transcripts were the TCR beta CDR3 regions. HTBI primers drove first-round RT-PCR of the TCR CDR3. TCRdb redid the calling of the multiplex PCR reads with MiXCR, one entry per CDR3 protein. The sample contains around 340,000 distinct CDR3 sequences, 18% of which appear only once. Source material: blood. These receptors were collected from a woman aged 45-59 years with Graves' hyperthyroidism.

This clonotype was seen many times. This chain connects TRBV5-1 to TRBJ2-3; TRBD2 aligns across 10 bases. The length of the CDR3 is 14 residues. Germline lookup yields CDR1 SGHRS and CDR2 YFSETQ. J was trimmed by 4 bases and V by 3 bases; bases with no gene match: 2. CDR3 DNA sequence: TGCGCCAGCAGCTGGGGACTAGCGTCAGATACGCAGTATTTT. This sequence encodes CASSWGLASDTQYF.

This chain uses TRBV7-7 with TRBJ2-2; D remains ambiguous. CDR3 length: 12 residues. CDR1 and CDR2 from the germline V gene are SSHAT and FNYEAQ (reference sequence). CDR3 sequence reads: CAGRLSSGELFF. The CDR3 region has the DNA TGTGCTGGGCGTCTTAGTTCCGGGGAGCTGTTTTTT.

This clonotype was recorded many times. The chain carries TRBV29-1 and TRBJ2-1; TRBD2 matches at 7 bases. This CDR3 contains 17 residues. Losses at the gene ends were 0 bases for V and 1 base for J; bases not matched to a gene: 9. Germline V lookup: CDR1 SQVTM, CDR2 ANQGSEA. CDR3 protein: CSVEDPMGGSSYNEQFF. In DNA, the CDR3 is TGCAGCGTTGAAGATCCGATGGGCGGGAGTTCCTACAATGAGCAGTTCTTC.